The 17 T cell receptor beta chains below were found in one sample sequenced in a study of blood T cell repertoires in COVID-19. Produced via immunoSEQ multiplex PCR; TCRdb's table is partial and in-frame only. This sample carries about 150,000 clones, just over 85% of them seen once, and the ten largest clones take roughly 3%. Sequencing used peripheral blood. The receptors originated from a man between 65 and 79 years old with acute or convalescent COVID-19.

The CDR3 spells CASRDRGTDTQYF. CDR3 nucleotides: TGTGCCTCCCGGGACAGGGGCACAGATACGCAGTATTTT. The V and J genes are TRBV10-3 and TRBJ2-3; 9 nucleotides align to TRBD1. V lost 11 bases and J lost 1; bases outside the gene matches: 4. Germline assignment: CDR1 ENHRY and CDR2 SYGVKD. The CDR3 spans 13 residues.

The CDR3 coding sequence is TGTGCCAGCAGTTCTGGACAGCCCTATCAGCCCCAGCATTTT. It is translated as CASSSGQPYQPQHF. The chain employs TRBV27 and TRBJ1-5; tentative D call: TRBD1 (6 bases). Germline CDR1 reads MNHEY; CDR2 reads SMNVEV (reference sequence). This CDR3 is built from 14 residues. Trimming shortened V by 4 bases and J by 5 bases, and 12 bases separated the two germline ends.

The chain uses TRBV5-4 and TRBJ2-2, with D possibly matching TRBD1 (6 bases). Germline CDR1 SGHNT, CDR2 YYREEE (reference sequence). The CDR3 sequence is 16 residues long. Trimming cost V 3 bases and J 0 bases, with 12 bases left between them. CDR3 sequence (DNA): TGTGCCAGCAGCTGGGGACAAGTCGCGAACACCGGGGAGCTGTTTTTT. It yields the protein CASSWGQVANTGELFF. The full variable domain, with the rest looked up from reference TRBV5-4 and TRBJ2-2, is ETGVTQSPTHLIKTRGQQVTLRCSSQSGHNTVSWYQQALGQGPQFIFQYYREEENGRGNFPPRFSGLQFPNYSSELNVNALELDDSALYLCASSWGQVANTGELFFGEGSRLTVL.

The rearrangement joins TRBV6-2 or TRBV6-3 to TRBJ2-5; TRBD2 is a possible D gene (5 bases). With 2 bases removed from V and 2 bases from J, the gap between germline ends came to 12 bases. The CDR3 sequence is 15 residues long. Per germline, CDR1 MNHEY and CDR2 SVGEGT. The CDR3 loop reads CASSYARRYQETQYF. The CDR3 region has the DNA TGTGCCAGCAGTTACGCCCGGAGGTATCAAGAGACCCAGTACTTC.

The genes are TRBV24-1 and TRBJ1-2; maybe TRBD1 (5 bases). This CDR3 has 18 amino acids. Trimming took 3 bases from V and 2 from J, leaving 21 bases between them. CDR1 and CDR2 from the germline V gene are KGHDR and SFDVKD. The CDR3 DNA sequence: TGTGCCACCAGTGATCCGAGCCGGCGGGACGGGCCGAACTATGGCTACACCTTC. Amino acids: CATSDPSRRDGPNYGYTF.

The J gene is TRBJ1-1, the V gene TRBV28; 11 bases fit TRBD1. The germline CDR1 and CDR2 sequences are MDHEN and SYDVKM. This CDR3 has 15 amino acids. The J segment lost 7 bases and the V segment lost 6 bases, leaving 10 bases of the junction unmatched. CDR3 sequence (DNA): TGTGCCAGCAGGGGTATGGGACAGGGGGAATTTGAAGCTTTCTTT. Its translation is CASRGMGQGEFEAFF.

This chain connects TRBV28 to TRBJ2-7; no reliable D call. Trimming pared 6 bases from V and 3 bases from J, leaving 9 bases between. In germline, CDR1 is MDHEN, CDR2 SYDVKM. The CDR3 totals 12 residues. The CDR3 here is CASRPPNYEQYF. The CDR3 DNA sequence: TGTGCCAGCAGGCCCCCTAACTACGAGCAGTACTTC.

This chain joins TRBV9 and TRBJ2-7; 9 nucleotides align to TRBD1. Germline loops: CDR1 SGDLS, CDR2 YYNGEE. V shed 0 bases and J 4 bases; nucleotides not matched to a gene: 5. CDR3 size: 15 residues. CDR3 DNA: TGTGCCAGCAGCGTAGGGGACAGGGAAGCGTACGAGCAGTACTTC. Encoded protein: CASSVGDREAYEQYF.

The CDR3 DNA follows: TGTGCCAGTAGCACAGGGTGGGATCAGCCCCAGCATTTT. The encoded protein is CASSTGWDQPQHF. The chain has TRBV19 and TRBJ1-5; a possible D gene is TRBD1 (6 bases). The V end lost 6 bases, the J end lost 5 bases, and 11 bases lay between the germline ends. CDR3 length: 13 amino acids. Germline values: CDR1 LNHDA, CDR2 SQIVND (reference sequence).

Only one count was recorded for this clone. V gene TRBV12-3 or TRBV12-4 combines with J gene TRBJ2-5, with D unresolved. V was clipped by 2 bases and J by 5 bases, with 6 bases between them. CDR3 length: 12 residues. CDR3 protein: CASSLIGETQYF. Written as DNA, the CDR3 is TGTGCCAGCAGTTTAATCGGGGAGACCCAGTACTTC.

In its sample, this clone was seen a few times. The CDR3 DNA follows: TGTGCCAGCAGCGCCAACCGGGACAGACATCGAAACACCATATATTTT. It encodes CASSANRDRHRNTIYF. The chain carries TRBV9 and TRBJ1-3, with 7 bases lining up with TRBD1. This CDR3 is built from 16 residues. The V segment lost 3 bases and the J segment 5 bases; nucleotides outside the gene matches: 11. From germline, CDR1 is SGDLS and CDR2 YYNGEE.

The gene calls are TRBV13 and TRBJ1-6; D unresolved. CDR1 PRHDT and CDR2 FYEKMQ come from the germline V gene (reference sequence). The CDR3 sequence is 13 residues long. With 3 bases removed from V and 6 bases from J, the gap between germline ends came to 6 bases. The CDR3 DNA reads as TGTGCCAGCAGCTTGGGAGTTAATTCACCCCTCCACTTT. It is translated as CASSLGVNSPLHF.

The chain combines TRBV2 with TRBJ1-5, with D maybe TRBD1 (6 bases). The CDR3 extends over 13 amino acids. The germline CDR1 and CDR2 sequences are SNHLY and FYNNEI. Between the trimmed V and J ends, which lost 6 bases and 4 bases, there was a span of 10 bases. The CDR3 loop is CASRGQMNQPQHF. CDR3 DNA sequence: TGTGCCAGCAGAGGACAGATGAATCAGCCCCAGCATTTT.

The chain recombines TRBV7-6 with TRBJ2-5; TRBD1 agrees at 8 bases. CDR3 size: 15 residues. The J segment lost 4 bases and the V segment lost 5 bases, leaving 9 bases of the junction unmatched. Germline V CDR1 and CDR2: SGHVS, FNYEAQ. CDR3 sequence: CASSGRGRGAETQYF. CDR3 sequence (DNA): TGTGCCAGCAGCGGCAGGGGGCGCGGGGCAGAGACCCAGTACTTC.

The chain uses TRBV28 and TRBJ2-5; 9 bases are shared with TRBD1. The CDR3 totals 16 residues. CDR1 is MDHEN, CDR2 SYDVKM, per germline. The V gene end was trimmed by 6 bases and the J gene end by 0 bases; junction bases not matched to a gene: 8. The CDR3 bases are TGTGCCAGCAGCTCCATCGACAGGGGGTACCAAGAGACCCAGTACTTC. Its protein is CASSSIDRGYQETQYF.

This clone occurred a few times. The rearrangement joins TRBV7-3 to TRBJ2-1, with a tentative D call TRBD2 (5 bases). This CDR3 is built from 16 residues. V lost 1 base to trimming and J lost 2 bases, with 12 bases between them. From germline, CDR1 is SGHTA and CDR2 FQGTGA. CDR3 loop: CASSLSGAGTYNEQFF. DNA of the CDR3: TGTGCCAGCAGCTTAAGTGGTGCGGGTACCTACAATGAGCAGTTCTTC.

The chain employs TRBV7-9 and TRBJ2-1; no firm D call. This CDR3 is 15 amino acids long. Germline CDR1 and CDR2: SEHNR and FQNEAQ (reference sequence). Trimming removed 5 bases from V and 7 bases from J, with 18 bases in between. The CDR3 loop reads CASSKRWPSKNEQFF. Here the CDR3 DNA reads TGTGCCAGCAGCAAAAGATGGCCTAGTAAGAATGAGCAGTTCTTC.